Each of the 30 T cell receptor beta chains below was sequenced from the same sample in a study of blood T cell repertoires in COVID-19. Using immunoSEQ multiplex PCR, the repertoire was profiled, and TCRdb retains in-frame clones only, with some absent. This table holds around 500,000 clones, roughly 90% found once. Sequencing was performed on PBMCs or T cells enriched from blood (not recorded which). These receptors came from a woman in her thirties or forties who had recovered from COVID-19.

V is TRBV7-2 and J is TRBJ2-7; D is perhaps TRBD2 (6 bases). V was cut by 5 bases and J by 6 bases, with 14 bases left in between. CDR3 length: 13 residues. The germline CDR1 and CDR2 sequences are SGHTA and FQGNSA. CDR3 coding DNA: TGTGCCAGCAGCGCGGGACCCCTCGGCGAGCAGTACTTC. Residues: CASSAGPLGEQYF.

The chain couples TRBV30 to TRBJ1-6; D is undetermined. Germline CDR1 reads GTSNPN; CDR2 reads SVGIG (reference sequence). The CDR3 covers 12 residues. The chain's CDR3 is CATGSVNSPLHF. CDR3 nucleotides: TGTGCTACGGGGAGTGTTAATTCACCCCTCCACTTT.

This sequence joins TRBV7-2 and TRBJ2-5; 10 bases are shared with TRBD2. The CDR3 spans 16 residues. Germline loops: CDR1 SGHTA, CDR2 FQGNSA. After removal of 1 base from V and 4 bases from J, the junction contained 6 bases not matched to a gene. In nucleotides, the CDR3 is TGTGCCAGCAGCTTAGTGGCTAGCGGGAGAGGAGAGACCCAGTACTTC. Translating gives CASSLVASGRGETQYF.

The V call is TRBV7-2, the J call TRBJ1-3; D remains ambiguous. Germline V lookup: CDR1 SGHTA, CDR2 FQGNSA. The CDR3 extends over 14 amino acids. Trimming shortened V by 8 bases and J by 0 bases, and 11 bases separated the two germline ends. CDR3 nucleotide sequence: TGTGCCAGCGGTCTAGGCCGCTCTGGAAACACCATATATTTT. Translated, it gives CASGLGRSGNTIYF.

The chain employs TRBV6-1 and TRBJ1-4; a weak D match, TRBD1 (6 bases). Trimming removed 3 bases from V and 0 bases from J, with 14 bases in between. Germline-derived CDR1 and CDR2 are MNHNS and SASEGT. The CDR3 has 17 residues. As DNA, the CDR3 is TGTGCCAGCAGTGAGGCGGACAGACTTGCAACTAATGAAAAACTGTTTTTT. Protein: CASSEADRLATNEKLFF.

V usage is TRBV13 and J usage is TRBJ2-7; 9 positions match TRBD2. The CDR3 contains 15 residues. Germline CDR1 reads PRHDT; CDR2 reads FYEKMQ (reference sequence). Trimming removed 0 bases from V and 2 bases from J; junction bases left unmatched: 2. The CDR3 here is CASSLGTSGPYEQYF. The CDR3 DNA follows: TGTGCCAGCAGCTTAGGGACTAGCGGTCCCTACGAGCAGTACTTC.

This chain links TRBV7-9 with TRBJ1-1, with a tentative D call TRBD1 (5 bases). The V gene's germline CDR1 is SEHNR and CDR2 FQNEAQ (reference sequence). The CDR3 sequence is 12 residues long. V gave up 1 base and J gave up 10 bases, with 10 bases separating them. CDR3 amino acids: CASSLDGQRAFF. CDR3 in DNA: TGTGCCAGCAGCTTAGACGGACAAAGAGCTTTCTTT.

J is TRBJ2-4 and V is TRBV19; 7 nucleotides align to TRBD1. The CDR3 has 15 residues. The germline V gene has CDR1 LNHDA and CDR2 SQIVND (reference sequence). The V segment lost 11 bases and the J segment 0 bases; nucleotides outside the gene matches: 10. The CDR3 here is CAGVIQGPAKNIQYF. The CDR3 DNA reads TGTGCCGGCGTAATACAGGGGCCAGCCAAAAACATTCAGTACTTC.

The V gene is TRBV21-1, the J gene TRBJ2-2; TRBD2, the table's D call, lacks a check against the DNA. TRBV21-1 is termed a pseudogene. This CDR3 has 16 residues. The DNA for the CDR3 is TGTGCCAGCAGCAAGGATAGCAGGGAGGGGACCGGGGAGCTGTTTTTT. This sequence encodes CASSKDSREGTGELFF.

The V and J genes are TRBV6-2 or TRBV6-3 and TRBJ1-2; possibly TRBD1 for D (5 bases). Germline CDR1 MNHEY, CDR2 SVGEGT. This CDR3 region has 13 residues. With 5 bases removed from V and 14 bases from J, the gap between germline ends came to 21 bases. The CDR3 loop reads CASSHETTVLGTF. The CDR3 bases are TGTGCCAGCAGTCACGAGACGACAGTCCTCGGGACCTTC.

The DNA of the CDR3 is TGTGCCAGCAGCCCCCCGGGGACAAACAATTCACCCCTCCACTTT. As protein: CASSPPGTNNSPLHF. This sequence joins TRBV3-1 (or the pseudogene TRBV3-2) and TRBJ1-6; the D gene is possibly TRBD1 (6 bases). This CDR3 spans 15 amino acids. V was trimmed by 4 bases and J by 7 bases, leaving 14 bases between them. Germline CDR1 and CDR2: LGHDT and YNNKEL (reference sequence).

J is TRBJ2-7 and V is TRBV30; D is undetermined. Germline CDR1 reads GTSNPN; CDR2 reads SVGIG (reference sequence). V was shortened by 0 bases and J by 2 bases, with 8 bases between the two germline ends. The CDR3 totals 13 residues. The CDR3 DNA reads as TGTGCCTGGAGTGTAGTAGAAGCCTACGAGCAGTACTTC. Protein sequence: CAWSVVEAYEQYF.

V and J are TRBV2 and TRBJ1-6, with D perhaps TRBD1 (5 bases). Germline CDR1 SNHLY, CDR2 FYNNEI. This CDR3 has 15 residues. V shed 4 bases and J shed 7 bases, with 14 bases lying between them. CDR3 nucleotide sequence: TGTGCCAGCAGTGTTGGGGGGAAGGGGAATTCACCCCTCCACTTT. Protein: CASSVGGKGNSPLHF. The full variable domain, in which reference TRBV2 and TRBJ1-6 provide the parts outside the CDR3, is EPEVTQTPSHQVTQMGQEVILRCVPISNHLYFYWYRQILGQKVEFLVSFYNNEISEKSEIFDDQFSVERPDGSNFTLKIRSTKLEDSAMYFCASSVGGKGNSPLHFGNGTRLTVT.

The V and J genes are TRBV7-5 and TRBJ1-2. TRBV7-5 is deemed a pseudogene. The CDR3 extends over 14 amino acids. The CDR3 DNA reads as TGTGCCAGAAGCTTAATGAGGGCTAGAAATGGCTACACCTTC. Translation: CARSLMRARNGYTF.

This chain joins TRBV24-1 and TRBJ1-5, with TRBD1 matching 7 bases. With 3 bases clipped from V and 0 bases from J, the junction kept 4 bases outside the gene matches. From germline, CDR1 is KGHDR and CDR2 SFDVKD. The CDR3 loop spans 16 amino acids. CDR3 protein: CATSDTTGNSNQPQHF. DNA of the CDR3: TGTGCCACCAGTGATACGACAGGGAATAGCAATCAGCCCCAGCATTTT.

This chain links TRBV7-9 with TRBJ2-4, with D possibly TRBD2 on 6 matching bases. V lost 8 bases and J 6 bases, leaving 14 bases between the germline ends. CDR3 size: 13 residues. From germline, CDR1 is SEHNR and CDR2 FQNEAQ (reference sequence). The CDR3 loop reads CASAPTGRNIQYF. The CDR3 DNA follows: TGTGCCAGCGCTCCTACCGGGAGAAACATTCAGTACTTC.

Only a few counts were recorded for this clone. The genes are TRBV13 and TRBJ1-2, with a weak D call TRBD1 (6 bases). With 4 bases removed from V and 0 bases from J, the gap between germline ends came to 15 bases. The CDR3 runs 16 residues. CDR1 is PRHDT and CDR2 is FYEKMQ in the germline V gene (reference sequence). This CDR3 is CASSSSWGQANYGYTF. The CDR3 DNA reads as TGTGCCAGCAGCTCATCCTGGGGGCAGGCTAACTATGGCTACACCTTC.

V gene TRBV9 combines with J gene TRBJ1-3; D perhaps matches TRBD1 (5 bases). The CDR3 extends over 17 amino acids. The germline V gene encodes CDR1 SGDLS and CDR2 YYNGEE. V was cut by 0 bases and J by 0 bases, with 13 bases left in between. The CDR3 region has the DNA TGTGCCAGCAGCGTAGGAAAGGCAGGGTACTCTGGAAACACCATATATTTT. Amino acid sequence: CASSVGKAGYSGNTIYF.

This clone turned up a few times. The V gene is TRBV24-1, the J gene TRBJ1-2; 8 bases align to TRBD1. This CDR3 region has 14 residues. The V and J ends lost 5 bases and 3 bases, in that order; junction bases with no gene match: 4. Germline loops: CDR1 KGHDR, CDR2 SFDVKD. Here the CDR3 DNA reads TGTGCCACCAGTGCGGCAGGGGGCGACTATGGCTACACCTTC. Amino acids: CATSAAGGDYGYTF.

Comments on this clone: The sample contains more than one DNA sequence encoding this CDR3. V gene TRBV27 combines with J gene TRBJ1-2; tentatively, D is TRBD1 (6 bases). The length of the CDR3 is 13 residues. Between the trimmed V and J ends, which lost 5 bases and 6 bases, there was a span of 13 bases. The V gene's germline CDR1 is MNHEY and CDR2 SMNVEV (reference sequence). CDR3 sequence reads: CASSLTGLDGYTF. The CDR3 nucleotides are TGTGCCAGCAGTCTCACAGGGTTGGATGGCTACACCTTC.

The chain carries TRBV6-2 or TRBV6-3 and TRBJ1-2, with TRBD1 matching over 7 bases. CDR3 length: 15 amino acids. Unmatched junction bases numbered 7, after V lost 0 bases and J lost 6 bases. Looked up from germline, CDR1 is MNHEY and CDR2 is SVGEGT. The CDR3 reads CASSYSGTALDGYTF. CDR3 DNA sequence: TGTGCCAGCAGTTACTCGGGGACAGCCTTGGATGGCTACACCTTC.

The CDR3 DNA follows: TGTGCCAGTAGTCAAAACTTTCGACAGGGCTACTGGCGGAATGAGCAGTTCTTC. Translating it yields CASSQNFRQGYWRNEQFF. The chain has TRBV19 and TRBJ2-1, with 7 bases lining up with TRBD1. Germline values: CDR1 LNHDA, CDR2 SQIVND (reference sequence). CDR3 size: 18 residues. J gave up 7 bases and V 5 bases, and 20 bases lay outside the gene matches.

The rearrangement joins TRBV5-1 to TRBJ2-7; 8 bases agree with TRBD1. CDR1 and CDR2 from the germline V gene are SGHRS and YFSETQ. The length of the CDR3 is 17 residues. V shed 5 bases and J 5 bases; nucleotides not matched to a gene: 18. Here the CDR3 DNA reads TGCGCCAGCAGACGGTCCGCGCCGGACAGGGTTACCAACGAGCAGTACTTC. Amino acids: CASRRSAPDRVTNEQYF.

The chain recombines TRBV11-2 with TRBJ1-2; 8 nucleotides line up with TRBD1. The CDR3 loop spans 16 amino acids. V dropped 2 bases and J dropped 6; count of bases not matched to a gene: 11. Germline CDR1 SGHAT, CDR2 FQNNGV. DNA for the CDR3: TGTGCCAGCAGCTTAAGCAGGACAGGGAAATCGGATGGCTACACCTTC. This codes for CASSLSRTGKSDGYTF.

V gene TRBV11-3 combines with J gene TRBJ2-7; TRBD1 aligns across 8 bases. With V trimmed by 1 base and J by 5 bases, 7 bases remained unmatched. The CDR3 has 15 residues. The germline V gene has CDR1 SGHNT and CDR2 YENEEA. This chain's CDR3 is CASSLGGQQGDEQYF. In nucleotides, the CDR3 is TGTGCCAGCAGCTTAGGGGGCCAACAGGGGGACGAGCAGTACTTC.

The rearrangement joins TRBV7-2 to TRBJ1-6, with 7 bases identical to TRBD1. CDR1 SGHTA and CDR2 FQGNSA come from the germline V gene. The CDR3 has 14 residues. With V trimmed by 5 bases and J by 5 bases, 3 bases remained unmatched. The CDR3 DNA sequence: TGTGCCAGCAGCACGGGACAGAATAATTCACCCCTCCACTTT. This translates into CASSTGQNNSPLHF. The entire variable domain, with the rest obtained from reference TRBV7-2 and TRBJ1-6, is as follows: GAGVSQSPSNKVTEKGKDVELRCDPISGHTALYWYRQSLGQGLEFLIYFQGNSAPDKSGLPSDRFSAERTGGSVSTLTIQRTQQEDSAVYLCASSTGQNNSPLHFGNGTRLTVT.

V usage is TRBV11-3 and J usage is TRBJ2-7; TRBD2 matches 11 bases. Germline CDR1 and CDR2: SGHNT and YENEEA. Losses at the gene ends were 3 bases for V and 4 bases for J; bases not matched to a gene: 2. This CDR3 is 14 amino acids long. The CDR3: CASSFASGRYEQYF. CDR3 sequence (DNA): TGTGCCAGCAGCTTCGCTAGCGGGAGGTACGAGCAGTACTTC.

V gene TRBV18 combines with J gene TRBJ1-1, with a tentative D call TRBD1 (5 bases). CDR1 is KGHSH and CDR2 is LQKENI in the germline V gene. The CDR3 runs to 17 residues. With 0 bases removed from V and 2 bases from J, the gap between germline ends came to 16 bases. The CDR3 is CASSPPGATDTNTEAFF. CDR3 nucleotide sequence: TGTGCCAGCTCACCACCAGGCGCAACGGACACAAACACTGAAGCTTTCTTT.

The genes are TRBV2 and TRBJ1-1; 8 bases fit TRBD1. The CDR3 has 15 amino acids. The ends lost 7 bases at V and 1 base at J; junction bases unmatched: 8. Looked up from germline, CDR1 is SNHLY and CDR2 is FYNNEI. The CDR3 reads CASTRQGTKNTEAFF. CDR3 nucleotides: TGTGCCAGCACCCGACAGGGGACCAAGAACACTGAAGCTTTCTTT.

The count of this clone is one. The V gene is TRBV11-3, the J gene TRBJ2-5; tentative D call: TRBD1 (8 bases). The CDR3 is 15 amino acids. CDR1 and CDR2 from the germline V gene are SGHNT and YENEEA. The germline V and J ends were trimmed by 3 bases and 2 bases, with 13 bases remaining between them. The CDR3: CASSLGGDRQETQYF. In DNA, the CDR3 is TGTGCCAGCAGCTTGGGGGGGGACAGGCAAGAGACCCAGTACTTC.